Following are 10 T cell receptor beta chains from one sample sequenced in a study of T cell responses to AZD1222 COVID-19 vaccine. Assay: immunoSEQ multiplex PCR; the TCRdb copy retains only in-frame clones and omits some. The table includes about 180,000 clones, 85% to 95% detected once. The sequenced sample was peripheral blood, obtained 28 days after the second AZD1222 dose. The receptors were sampled from an adult who received the AZD1222 COVID-19 vaccine.

This sequence joins TRBV11-2 and TRBJ1-6, with D perhaps TRBD1 (5 bases). CDR1 and CDR2 from the germline V gene are SGHAT and FQNNGV. The CDR3 loop spans 17 amino acids. V dropped 0 bases and J dropped 7 bases, with 16 bases sitting between them. CDR3 in amino acids: CASSLEPGGARNSPLHF. The CDR3 bases are TGTGCCAGCAGCTTAGAACCGGGGGGAGCCAGGAATTCACCCCTCCACTTT.

The chain couples TRBV4-2 to TRBJ2-1; the D is unclear. This CDR3 comprises 12 residues. The V end lost 0 bases, the J end lost 6 bases, and 3 bases lay between the germline ends. Germline lookup yields CDR1 LGHNA and CDR2 YNFKEQ. Here the CDR3 reads CASSQESNEQFF. In DNA, the CDR3 is TGTGCCAGCAGCCAAGAATCCAATGAGCAGTTCTTC.

The chain recombines TRBV7-9 with TRBJ2-7, with TRBD1 matching over 7 bases. Per germline, CDR1 SEHNR and CDR2 FQNEAQ (reference sequence). The V gene end was trimmed by 1 base and the J gene end by 3 bases; junction bases not matched to a gene: 6. The CDR3 covers 15 residues. CDR3 sequence: CASSLDLQGFYEQYF. CDR3 DNA: TGTGCCAGCAGCTTAGACCTACAGGGGTTCTACGAGCAGTACTTC.

This chain links TRBV5-6 with TRBJ1-2; TRBD1 is a possible D gene (6 bases). Germline CDR1 is SGHDT and CDR2 is YYEEEE. Trimming cost V 0 bases and J 7 bases, with 10 bases left between them. The CDR3 has 13 residues. The CDR3 sequence is CASSLDRAVGYTF. In nucleotides, the CDR3 is TGTGCCAGCAGCTTGGACAGGGCGGTTGGCTACACCTTC.

The chain combines TRBV7-2 with TRBJ1-1, with D hard to call. V was shortened by 0 bases and J by 11 bases, with 10 bases between the two germline ends. Looked up from germline, CDR1 is SGHTA and CDR2 is FQGNSA. The CDR3 length is 12 residues. This CDR3 is CASSLATLVAFF. CDR3 in DNA: TGTGCCAGCAGCTTAGCGACCCTTGTCGCTTTCTTT.

The chain carries TRBV11-3 and TRBJ1-1; TRBD1 matches 8 bases. Germline CDR1 is SGHNT and CDR2 is YENEEA. The CDR3 has 13 residues. J gave up 9 bases and V 5 bases, and 8 bases lay outside the gene matches. The DNA of the CDR3 is TGTGCCAGCAGCCCGACCCAGGGGGCAAAAGCTTTCTTT. Encoded protein: CASSPTQGAKAFF.

The chain has TRBV28 and TRBJ1-5, with TRBD1 matching 7 bases. CDR1 and CDR2 (germline): MDHEN, SYDVKM. The ends lost 7 bases at V and 0 bases at J; junction bases unmatched: 15. This CDR3 comprises 18 residues. The CDR3 region is CASNPELTGIFSNQPQHF. The CDR3 DNA sequence: TGTGCCAGCAACCCCGAACTGACAGGGATCTTTAGCAATCAGCCCCAGCATTTT.

The chain employs TRBV12-5 and TRBJ1-2; no reliable D call. The germline CDR1 and CDR2 sequences are LGHNT and FRNRAP. V was trimmed by 3 bases and J by 8 bases, leaving 10 bases between them. The CDR3 consists of 12 residues. Here the CDR3 DNA reads TGTGCTAGTGGTTTAACCCGAGGCGGCTACACCTTC. Translation gives CASGLTRGGYTF.

This clone was counted a single time. The CDR3 bases are TGTGCCAGCAGCCTCGTGACAGGATCCTACGAGCAGTACTTC. Protein product: CASSLVTGSYEQYF. J is TRBJ2-7 and V is TRBV13; TRBD1 is a possible D gene (6 bases). Trimming cost V 5 bases and J 1 base, with 12 bases left between them. The CDR3 consists of 14 residues. Germline-derived CDR1 and CDR2 are PRHDT and FYEKMQ (reference sequence).

The J gene is TRBJ1-1, the V gene TRBV5-1, with unresolved D. The CDR3 has 14 amino acids. Germline V gene data show CDR1 as SGHRS and CDR2 as YFSETQ. V was cut by 1 base and J by 1 base, with 8 bases left in between. The CDR3 protein is CASSLRSGNTEAFF. Here the CDR3 DNA reads TGCGCCAGCAGCTTGAGGAGCGGGAACACTGAAGCTTTCTTT.